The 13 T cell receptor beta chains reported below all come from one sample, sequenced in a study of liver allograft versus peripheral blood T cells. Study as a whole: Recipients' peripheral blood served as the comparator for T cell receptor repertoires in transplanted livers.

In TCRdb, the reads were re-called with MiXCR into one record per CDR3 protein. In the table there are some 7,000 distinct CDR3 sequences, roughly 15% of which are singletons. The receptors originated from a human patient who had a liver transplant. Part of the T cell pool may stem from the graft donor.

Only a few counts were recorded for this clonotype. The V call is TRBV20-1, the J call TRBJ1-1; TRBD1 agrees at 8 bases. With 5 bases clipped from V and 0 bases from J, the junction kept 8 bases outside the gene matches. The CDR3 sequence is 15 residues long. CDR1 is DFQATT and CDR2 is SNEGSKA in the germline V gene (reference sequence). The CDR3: CSAPRSGGMNTEAFF. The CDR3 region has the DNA TGCAGTGCTCCGAGGTCAGGGGGCATGAACACTGAAGCTTTCTTT.

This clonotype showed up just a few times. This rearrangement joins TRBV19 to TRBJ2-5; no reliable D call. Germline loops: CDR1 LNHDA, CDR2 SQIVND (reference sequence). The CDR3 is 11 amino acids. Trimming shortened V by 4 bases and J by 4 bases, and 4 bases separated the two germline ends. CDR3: CASSSGETQYF. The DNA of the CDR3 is TGTGCCAGTAGTAGCGGAGAGACCCAGTACTTC.

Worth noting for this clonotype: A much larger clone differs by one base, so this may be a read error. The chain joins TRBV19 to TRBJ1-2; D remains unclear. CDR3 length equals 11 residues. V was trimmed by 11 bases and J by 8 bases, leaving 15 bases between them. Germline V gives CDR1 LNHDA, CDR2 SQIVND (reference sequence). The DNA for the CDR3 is TGTGCCGGTTCCCACGGGCGCGGCTACACCTTC. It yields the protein CAGSHGRGYTF.

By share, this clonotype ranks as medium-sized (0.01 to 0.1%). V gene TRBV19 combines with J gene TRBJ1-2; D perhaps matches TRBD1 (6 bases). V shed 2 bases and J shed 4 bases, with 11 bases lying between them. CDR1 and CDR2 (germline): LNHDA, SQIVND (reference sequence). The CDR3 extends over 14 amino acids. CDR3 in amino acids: CASSIKTGSYGYTF. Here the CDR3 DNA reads TGTGCCAGTAGTATAAAGACAGGCTCCTATGGCTACACCTTC.

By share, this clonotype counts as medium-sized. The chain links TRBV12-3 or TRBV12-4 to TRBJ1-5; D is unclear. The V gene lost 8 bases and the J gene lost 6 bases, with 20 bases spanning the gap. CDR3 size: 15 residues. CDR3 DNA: TGTGCCAGCGCTATAGGGCGGTCAGGAGGTCAGCCCCAGCATTTT. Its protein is CASAIGRSGGQPQHF.

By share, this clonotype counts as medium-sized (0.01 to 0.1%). The CDR3 protein is CASSVGRSQGEKLFF. CDR3 coding DNA: TGTGCCAGCAGCGTTGGGCGGAGTCAAGGTGAAAAACTGTTTTTT. The chain links TRBV9 to TRBJ1-4; D unclear. Looked up from germline, CDR1 is SGDLS and CDR2 is YYNGEE. The CDR3 contains 15 residues. V was trimmed by 2 bases and J by 7 bases, leaving 15 bases between them.

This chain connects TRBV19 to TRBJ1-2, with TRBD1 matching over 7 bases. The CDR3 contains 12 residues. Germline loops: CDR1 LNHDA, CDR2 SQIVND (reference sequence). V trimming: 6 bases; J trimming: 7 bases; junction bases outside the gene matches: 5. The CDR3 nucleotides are TGTGCCAGTAGACCCGGGACAGCTGGCTACACCTTC. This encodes CASRPGTAGYTF.

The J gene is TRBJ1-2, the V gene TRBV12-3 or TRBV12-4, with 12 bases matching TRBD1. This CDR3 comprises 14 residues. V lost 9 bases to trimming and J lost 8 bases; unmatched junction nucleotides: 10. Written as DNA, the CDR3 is TGTGCCAGTACTCGGGGACAGGGGGCTTGGGGCTACACCTTC. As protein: CASTRGQGAWGYTF.

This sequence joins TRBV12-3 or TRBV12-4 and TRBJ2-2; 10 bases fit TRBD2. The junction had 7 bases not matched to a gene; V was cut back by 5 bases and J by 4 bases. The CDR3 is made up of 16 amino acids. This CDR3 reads CASSPLAGATTGELFF. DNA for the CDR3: TGTGCCAGCAGTCCCCTAGCGGGGGCCACCACCGGGGAGCTGTTTTTT.

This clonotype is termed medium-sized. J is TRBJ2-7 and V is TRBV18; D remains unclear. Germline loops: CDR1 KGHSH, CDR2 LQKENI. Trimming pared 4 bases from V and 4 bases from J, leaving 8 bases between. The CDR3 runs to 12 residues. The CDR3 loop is CASSRVSYEQYF. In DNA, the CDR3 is TGTGCCAGCTCACGAGTGAGTTACGAGCAGTACTTC.

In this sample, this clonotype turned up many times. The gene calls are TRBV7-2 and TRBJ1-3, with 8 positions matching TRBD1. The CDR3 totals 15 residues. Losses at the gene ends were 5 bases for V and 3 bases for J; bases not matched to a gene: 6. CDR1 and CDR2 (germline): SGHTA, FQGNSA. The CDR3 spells CASSLWTGLGNTIYF. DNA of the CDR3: TGTGCCAGCAGCCTATGGACAGGGCTTGGAAACACCATATATTTT.

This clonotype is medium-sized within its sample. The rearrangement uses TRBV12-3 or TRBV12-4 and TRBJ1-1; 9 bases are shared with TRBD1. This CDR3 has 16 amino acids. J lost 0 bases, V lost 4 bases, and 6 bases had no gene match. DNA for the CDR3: TGTGCCAGCAGTTCACGGACAGGGGCTATGAACACTGAAGCTTTCTTT. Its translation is CASSSRTGAMNTEAFF.

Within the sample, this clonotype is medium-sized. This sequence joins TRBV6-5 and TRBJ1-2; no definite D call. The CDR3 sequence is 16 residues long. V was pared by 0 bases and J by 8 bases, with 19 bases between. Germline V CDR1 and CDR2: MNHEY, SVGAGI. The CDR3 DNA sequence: TGTGCCAGCAGTTACTCAAAGGATTTCGGCCCAAAGGGCTACACCTTC. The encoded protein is CASSYSKDFGPKGYTF.